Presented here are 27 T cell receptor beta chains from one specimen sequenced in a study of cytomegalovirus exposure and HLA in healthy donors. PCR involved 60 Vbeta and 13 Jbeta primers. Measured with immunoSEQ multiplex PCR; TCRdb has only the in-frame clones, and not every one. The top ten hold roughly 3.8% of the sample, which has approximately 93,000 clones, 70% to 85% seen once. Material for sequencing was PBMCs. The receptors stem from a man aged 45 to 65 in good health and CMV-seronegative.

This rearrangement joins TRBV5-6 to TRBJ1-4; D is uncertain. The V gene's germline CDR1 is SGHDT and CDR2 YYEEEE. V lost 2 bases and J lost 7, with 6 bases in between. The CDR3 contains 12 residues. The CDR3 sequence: CASSFRFEKLFF. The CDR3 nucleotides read TGTGCCAGCAGCTTCAGGTTTGAAAAACTGTTTTTT.

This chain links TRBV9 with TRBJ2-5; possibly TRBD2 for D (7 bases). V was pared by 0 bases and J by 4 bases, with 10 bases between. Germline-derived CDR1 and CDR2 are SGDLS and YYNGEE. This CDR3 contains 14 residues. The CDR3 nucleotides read TGTGCCAGCAGCGTAGTAGGGGGGGGAGAGACCCAGTACTTC. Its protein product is CASSVVGGGETQYF.

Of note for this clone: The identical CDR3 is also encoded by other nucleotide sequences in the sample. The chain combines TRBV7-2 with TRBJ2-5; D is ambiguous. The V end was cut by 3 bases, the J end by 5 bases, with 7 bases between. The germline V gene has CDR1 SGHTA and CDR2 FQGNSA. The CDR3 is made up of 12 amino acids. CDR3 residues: CASSLSRETQYF. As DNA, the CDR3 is TGTGCCAGCAGCTTGTCCCGGGAGACCCAGTACTTC.

CDR3 in DNA: TGTGCCAGCAGTCCGAGACAGGTGTACAATGAGCAGTTCTTC. This gives the protein CASSPRQVYNEQFF. J is TRBJ2-1 and V is TRBV27; maybe TRBD1 (6 bases). This CDR3 is 14 amino acids long. Per germline, CDR1 MNHEY and CDR2 SMNVEV (reference sequence). Trimming cost V 5 bases and J 4 bases, with 12 bases left between them.

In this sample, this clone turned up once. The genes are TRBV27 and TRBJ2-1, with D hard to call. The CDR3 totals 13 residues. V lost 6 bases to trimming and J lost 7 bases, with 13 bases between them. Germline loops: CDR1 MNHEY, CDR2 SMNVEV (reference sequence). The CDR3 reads CASSPGLSNEQFF. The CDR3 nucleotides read TGTGCCAGCAGCCCCGGGTTAAGTAATGAGCAGTTCTTC.

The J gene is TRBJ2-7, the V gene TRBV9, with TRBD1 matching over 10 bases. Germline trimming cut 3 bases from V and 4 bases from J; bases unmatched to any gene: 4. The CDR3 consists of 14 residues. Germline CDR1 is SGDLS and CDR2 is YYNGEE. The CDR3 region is CASSAGTGVYEQYF. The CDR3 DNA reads TGTGCCAGCAGCGCCGGGACAGGGGTGTACGAGCAGTACTTC.

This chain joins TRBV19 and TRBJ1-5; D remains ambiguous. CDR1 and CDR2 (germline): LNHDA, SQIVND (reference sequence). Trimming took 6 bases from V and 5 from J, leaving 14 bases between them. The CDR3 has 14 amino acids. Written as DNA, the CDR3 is TGTGCCAGTAGCCCCCGAGGTTGGTATCAGCCCCAGCATTTT. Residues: CASSPRGWYQPQHF.

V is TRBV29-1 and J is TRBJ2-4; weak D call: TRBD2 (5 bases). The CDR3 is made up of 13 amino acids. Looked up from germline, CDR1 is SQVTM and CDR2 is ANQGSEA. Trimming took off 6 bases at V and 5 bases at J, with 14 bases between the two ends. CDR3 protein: CSVPGDGENIQYF. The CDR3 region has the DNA TGCAGCGTCCCCGGAGACGGGGAAAACATTCAGTACTTC.

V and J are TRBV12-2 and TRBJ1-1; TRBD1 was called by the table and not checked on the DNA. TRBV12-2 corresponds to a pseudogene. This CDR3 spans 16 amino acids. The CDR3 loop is CASRLISGTGNTEAFF. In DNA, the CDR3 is TGTGCAAGTCGCTTGATCTCCGGGACAGGGAACACTGAAGCTTTCTTT.

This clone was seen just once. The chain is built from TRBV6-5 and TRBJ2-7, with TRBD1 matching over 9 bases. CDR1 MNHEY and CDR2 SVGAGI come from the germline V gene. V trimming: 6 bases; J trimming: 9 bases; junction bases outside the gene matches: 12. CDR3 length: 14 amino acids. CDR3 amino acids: CASRPGQGSQRQYF. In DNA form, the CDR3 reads TGTGCCAGCAGGCCGGGACAGGGTAGCCAAAGGCAGTACTTC.

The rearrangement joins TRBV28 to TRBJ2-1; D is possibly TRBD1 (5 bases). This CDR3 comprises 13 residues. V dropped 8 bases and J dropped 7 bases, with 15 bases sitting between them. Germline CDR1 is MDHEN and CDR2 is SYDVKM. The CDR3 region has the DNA TGTGCCAGCTCCGTGACAGTGCCGAATGAGCAGTTCTTC. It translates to CASSVTVPNEQFF.

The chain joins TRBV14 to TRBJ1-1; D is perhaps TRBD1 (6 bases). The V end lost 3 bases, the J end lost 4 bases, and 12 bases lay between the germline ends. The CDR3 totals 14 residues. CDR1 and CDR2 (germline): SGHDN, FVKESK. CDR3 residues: CASSQSNRVTEAFF. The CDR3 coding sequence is TGTGCCAGCAGCCAGAGTAACAGGGTCACTGAAGCTTTCTTT.

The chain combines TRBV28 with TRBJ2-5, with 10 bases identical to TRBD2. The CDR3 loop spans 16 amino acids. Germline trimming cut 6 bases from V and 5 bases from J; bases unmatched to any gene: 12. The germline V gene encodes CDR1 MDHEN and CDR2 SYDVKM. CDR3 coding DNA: TGTGCCAGCAGCTTACGGAGGACTAGCGGTGGGGAGACCCAGTACTTC. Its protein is CASSLRRTSGGETQYF.

CDR3 nucleotide sequence: TGTGCCAGCAGTTCCCCCCGGGACAGGGGGCGAGAAAAACTGTTTTTT. It yields the protein CASSSPRDRGREKLFF. The genes are TRBV28 and TRBJ1-4; 12 bases line up with TRBD1. The CDR3 has 16 residues. V shed 4 bases, J shed 8 bases, and the junction held 8 bases outside the gene matches. Germline CDR1 is MDHEN and CDR2 is SYDVKM.

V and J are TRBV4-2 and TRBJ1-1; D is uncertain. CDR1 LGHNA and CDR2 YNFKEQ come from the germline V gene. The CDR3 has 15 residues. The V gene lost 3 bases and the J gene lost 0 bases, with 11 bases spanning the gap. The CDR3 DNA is TGTGCCAGCAGCCACGACACTTCTTTGAACACTGAAGCTTTCTTT. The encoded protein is CASSHDTSLNTEAFF.

CDR3 coding DNA: TGCGCCAGCAGCCCCGATGGCAGCTACGAGCAGTACTTC. This translates into CASSPDGSYEQYF. The chain carries TRBV10-1 and TRBJ2-7; D is unclear. This CDR3 has 13 amino acids. Deletions cut 6 bases from V and 3 bases from J, with 12 bases between. CDR1 WNHNN and CDR2 SYGVQD come from the germline V gene (reference sequence).

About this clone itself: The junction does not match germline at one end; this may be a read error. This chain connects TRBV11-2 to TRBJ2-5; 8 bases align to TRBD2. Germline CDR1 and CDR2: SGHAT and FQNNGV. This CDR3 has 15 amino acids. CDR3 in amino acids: CASGLLSGNSETQYF. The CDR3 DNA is TGTGCCAGCGGCTTACTTAGCGGGAACTCAGAGACCCAGTACTTC.

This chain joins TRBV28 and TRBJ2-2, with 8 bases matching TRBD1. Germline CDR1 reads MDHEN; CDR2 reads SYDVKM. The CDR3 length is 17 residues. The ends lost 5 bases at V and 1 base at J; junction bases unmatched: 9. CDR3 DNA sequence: TGTGCCAGCAGTGTCCAGACAGGGGAGATGAACACCGGGGAGCTGTTTTTT. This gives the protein CASSVQTGEMNTGELFF.

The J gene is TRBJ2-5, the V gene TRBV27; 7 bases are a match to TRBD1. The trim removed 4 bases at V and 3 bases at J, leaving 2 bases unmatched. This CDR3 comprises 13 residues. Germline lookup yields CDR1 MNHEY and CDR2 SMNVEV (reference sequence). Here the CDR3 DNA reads TGTGCCAGCAGTTCCGACAGGGAAGAGACCCAGTACTTC. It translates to CASSSDREETQYF.

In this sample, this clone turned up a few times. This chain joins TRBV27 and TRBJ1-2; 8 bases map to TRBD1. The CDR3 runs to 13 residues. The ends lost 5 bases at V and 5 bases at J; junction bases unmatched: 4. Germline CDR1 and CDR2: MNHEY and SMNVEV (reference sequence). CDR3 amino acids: CASSQGAQYGYTF. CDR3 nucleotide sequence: TGTGCCAGCAGTCAGGGGGCGCAGTATGGCTACACCTTC.

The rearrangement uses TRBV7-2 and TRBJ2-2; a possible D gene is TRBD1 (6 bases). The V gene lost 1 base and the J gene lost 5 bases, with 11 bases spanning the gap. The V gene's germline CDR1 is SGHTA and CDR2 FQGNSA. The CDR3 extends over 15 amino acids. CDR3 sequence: CASSLVPGETGELFF. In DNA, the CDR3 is TGTGCCAGCAGCTTAGTTCCAGGGGAAACCGGGGAGCTGTTTTTT. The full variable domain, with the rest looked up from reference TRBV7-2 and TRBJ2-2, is GAGVSQSPSNKVTEKGKDVELRCDPISGHTALYWYRQSLGQGLEFLIYFQGNSAPDKSGLPSDRFSAERTGGSVSTLTIQRTQQEDSAVYLCASSLVPGETGELFFGEGSRLTVL.

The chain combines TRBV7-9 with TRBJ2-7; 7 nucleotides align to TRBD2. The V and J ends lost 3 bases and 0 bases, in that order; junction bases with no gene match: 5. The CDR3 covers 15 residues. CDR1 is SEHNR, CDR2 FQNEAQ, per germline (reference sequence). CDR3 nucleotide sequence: TGTGCCAGCAGCTTCTCCGGGAGGAGCTCCTACGAGCAGTACTTC. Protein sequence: CASSFSGRSSYEQYF.

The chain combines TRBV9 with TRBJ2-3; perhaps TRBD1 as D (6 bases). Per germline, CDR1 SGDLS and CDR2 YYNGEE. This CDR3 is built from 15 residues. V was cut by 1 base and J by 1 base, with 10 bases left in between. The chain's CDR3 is CASSVRAGGTDTQYF. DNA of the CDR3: TGTGCCAGCAGCGTAAGGGCAGGGGGCACAGATACGCAGTATTTT. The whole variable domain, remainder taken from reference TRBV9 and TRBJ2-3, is DSGVTQTPKHLITATGQRVTLRCSPRSGDLSVYWYQQSLDQGLQFLIQYYNGEERAKGNILERFSAQQFPDLHSELNLSSLELGDSALYFCASSVRAGGTDTQYFGPGTRLTVL.

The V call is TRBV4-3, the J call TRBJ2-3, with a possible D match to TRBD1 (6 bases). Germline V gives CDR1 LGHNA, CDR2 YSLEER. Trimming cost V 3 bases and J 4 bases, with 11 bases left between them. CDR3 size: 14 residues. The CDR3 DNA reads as TGCGCCAGCAGCCATCCCGGGACACCAGATACGCAGTATTTT. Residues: CASSHPGTPDTQYF.

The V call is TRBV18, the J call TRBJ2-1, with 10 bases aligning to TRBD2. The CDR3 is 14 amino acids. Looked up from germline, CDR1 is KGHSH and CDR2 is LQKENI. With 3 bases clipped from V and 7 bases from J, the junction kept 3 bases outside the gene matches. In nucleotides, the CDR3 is TGTGCCAGCTCACCGGCTAGCGGGAGTAATGAGCAGTTCTTC. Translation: CASSPASGSNEQFF. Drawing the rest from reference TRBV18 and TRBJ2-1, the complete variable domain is NAGVMQNPRHLVRRRGQEARLRCSPMKGHSHVYWYRQLPEEGLKFMVYLQKENIIDESGMPKERFSAEFPKEGPSILRIQQVVRGDSAAYFCASSPASGSNEQFFGPGTRLTVL.

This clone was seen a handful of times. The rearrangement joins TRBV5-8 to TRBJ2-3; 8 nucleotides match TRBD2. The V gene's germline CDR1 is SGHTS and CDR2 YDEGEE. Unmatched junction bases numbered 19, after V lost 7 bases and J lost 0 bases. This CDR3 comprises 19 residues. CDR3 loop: CASPHGTLAVLSSTDTQYF. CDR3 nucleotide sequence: TGTGCCAGCCCCCATGGCACACTAGCGGTATTGTCTAGCACAGATACGCAGTATTTT.

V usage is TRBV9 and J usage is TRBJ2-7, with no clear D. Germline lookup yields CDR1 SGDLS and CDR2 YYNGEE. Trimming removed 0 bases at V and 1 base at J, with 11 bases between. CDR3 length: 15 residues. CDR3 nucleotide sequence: TGTGCCAGCAGCGTAGATACTTCACAGTCCTACGAGCAGTACTTC. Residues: CASSVDTSQSYEQYF.